These T cell receptor beta chains were read from a single sample in a study of T cells after somatic rescue of genetic block. Assay used: immunoSEQ multiplex PCR; TCRdb lists only in-frame clones, some missing. The sample has tens of thousands of clones; roughly 88% are singletons. Sample: peripheral blood mononuclear cells (PBMCs). These receptors all stem from a man aged 25-40 years. Each CDR3 is given without its conserved first and last residue. A D gene is named only where the DNA matches it firmly.

D gene | V gene | CDR3 protein
NA | TRBV7-9 | ASSLGQPLSYEQY
TRBD2 | TRBV10-1 | ASTSGSGVNTGELF
TRBD2 | TRBV6-1 | ASPDRGGYQETQY
NA | TRBV10-1 | ASSESGLDTQY
TRBD2 | TRBV19 | ASKNSGRAADTQY
NA | TRBV29-1 | SVPETASYGYT
NA | TRBV5-1 | ASSLYNGELF
TRBD1 | TRBV9 | ASSVDDGTGENYEQY
NA | TRBV5-4 | ASKGTGELF
NA | TRBV19 | ASSTRQGGRNEQF
TRBD1 | TRBV7-9 | ASSYTGQGKDEQF
NA | TRBV7-8 | ASSLASGSFGYT
NA | TRBV7-2 | ASSLQGGDTEAF